This paragraph reports one T cell receptor beta chain. Its target is unknown. The source of the sample is a study of CD8 T cells in ankylosing spondylitis. One entry per CDR3 protein, called by TCRdb with MiXCR from the 5' RACE reads. The sample carries some 450,000 distinct CDR3 sequences, more than 15% recorded once. Study-level results: With a CD8+ phenotype, disease-linked clones were relatively rare in peripheral blood. A TCR beta motif of roughly 8 highly homologous variants appeared characteristic of ankylosing spondylitis blood.

The receptor was isolated from a male donor with ankylosing spondylitis. Sequencing input: blood, either unsorted or a sorted T cell fraction (not recorded which).

The CDR3 DNA reads as TGTGCCACCAGTGGTTCAGGCAATCAGCCCCAGCATTTT. Its translation is CATSGSGNQPQHF. J is TRBJ1-5 and V is TRBV24-1; D is ambiguous. This CDR3 has 13 residues. Germline CDR1 and CDR2: KGHDR and SFDVKD. V lost 5 bases to trimming and J lost 2 bases, with 6 bases between them.